The entry below gives a single TCR beta chain sequence along with its context. TCRdb keeps only in-frame clones here, not all; method: immunoSEQ multiplex PCR. The repertoire holds roughly 2,500 clones, roughly 84% seen once, with around 6.3% in the top ten. The sample is drawn from a study of T cells in pancreatic ductal adenocarcinoma. Surgery without prior neoadjuvant therapy was the treatment of the selected pancreatic ductal adenocarcinoma patients. The sequence was obtained from a human donor with pancreatic ductal adenocarcinoma. The specimen sequenced was pancreatic tumor tissue.

The CDR3 is CASSPLRDRGYEQYF. DNA for the CDR3: TGTGCCAGCTCACCACTCCGGGACAGGGGCTACGAGCAGTACTTC. V usage is TRBV18 and J usage is TRBJ2-7, with 10 bases identical to TRBD1. The germline V gene has CDR1 KGHSH and CDR2 LQKENI. The CDR3 is made up of 15 amino acids. The ends lost 1 base at V and 3 bases at J; junction bases unmatched: 3.